A single sample is the source of the 5 T cell receptor beta chains below, sequenced in a study of blood T cell repertoires in COVID-19. Here immunoSEQ multiplex PCR was the method, and the copy in TCRdb shows in-frame clones only, minus some. The sample records 35,000 or so clones, roughly nine tenths being singletons. Sequencing was carried out using peripheral blood. These receptors originate from a man between 60 and 75 years old with active or convalescent COVID-19.

V usage is TRBV7-9 and J usage is TRBJ1-5; no firm D call. The germline V and J ends were trimmed by 8 bases and 0 bases, with 20 bases remaining between them. The CDR3 spans 17 residues. Germline loops: CDR1 SEHNR, CDR2 FQNEAQ (reference sequence). In DNA form, the CDR3 reads TGTGCCAGCGGATCAGCGGACGGCGCCCATAGCAATCAGCCCCAGCATTTT. Amino acids: CASGSADGAHSNQPQHF. The whole variable domain, filled in from reference TRBV7-9 and TRBJ1-5, reads DTGVSQNPRHKITKRGQNVTFRCDPISEHNRLYWYRQTLGQGPEFLTYFQNEAQLEKSRLLSDRFSAERPKGSFSTLEIQRTEQGDSAMYLCASGSADGAHSNQPQHFGDGTRLSIL.

V and J are TRBV12-5 and TRBJ2-1; 8 bases match TRBD1. The V gene's germline CDR1 is LGHNT and CDR2 FRNRAP. J was trimmed by 5 bases and V by 7 bases; bases with no gene match: 16. This CDR3 has 17 amino acids. CDR3 bases: TGTGCTAGTGTCCCCGGGAGTAGGACAGGGTTTCACAATGAGCAGTTCTTC. Translating it yields CASVPGSRTGFHNEQFF.

CDR3 sequence reads: CASSPYNLVSYEQYF. In nucleotides, the CDR3 is TGTGCCAGCAGCCCGTACAATTTGGTCTCCTACGAGCAGTACTTC. This chain connects TRBV9 to TRBJ2-7, with D unclear. The CDR3 covers 15 residues. Germline lookup yields CDR1 SGDLS and CDR2 YYNGEE. V gave up 4 bases and J gave up 0 bases, with 14 bases separating them.

The chain employs TRBV6-5 and TRBJ2-1, with 8 bases aligning to TRBD1. Per the germline V gene, CDR1 is MNHEY and CDR2 is SVGAGI. V trimming: 3 bases; J trimming: 3 bases; junction bases outside the gene matches: 7. The CDR3 extends over 16 amino acids. For the CDR3, the DNA is TGTGCCAGCAGTTATTTAGGACAGGGAAGCTACAATGAGCAGTTCTTC. Residues: CASSYLGQGSYNEQFF.

The CDR3 is CASRGHRGQQQPQHF. As DNA, the CDR3 is TGTGCCAGCAGGGGTCACAGGGGGCAACAACAGCCCCAGCATTTT. V gene TRBV6-4 combines with J gene TRBJ1-5, with 9 bases that match TRBD1. CDR3 length: 15 residues. Looked up from germline, CDR1 is MRHNA and CDR2 is SNTAGT. V gave up 6 bases and J gave up 7 bases; unmatched junction bases: 10.